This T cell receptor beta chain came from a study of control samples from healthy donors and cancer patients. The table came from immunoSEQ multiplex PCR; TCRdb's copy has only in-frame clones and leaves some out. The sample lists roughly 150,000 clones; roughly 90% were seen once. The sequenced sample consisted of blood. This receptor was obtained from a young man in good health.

DNA of the CDR3: TGTGCCAGCAGTAGCCAGGGGGCCTACGAGCAGTACTTC. Its protein product is CASSSQGAYEQYF. The rearrangement uses TRBV27 and TRBJ2-7, with 7 bases fitting TRBD1. Germline CDR1 MNHEY, CDR2 SMNVEV (reference sequence). J lost 2 bases, V lost 5 bases, and 3 bases had no gene match. CDR3 size: 13 residues.